Sequencing of this T cell receptor beta chain was carried out in a study of T cell responses to AZD1222 COVID-19 vaccine. Using immunoSEQ multiplex PCR, the repertoire was profiled, and TCRdb retains in-frame clones only, with some absent. The sample yields about 42,000 clones, around 88% seen once. Germline CDR1 is SGHRS and CDR2 is YFSETQ. The CDR3 consists of 16 residues. V dropped 4 bases and J dropped 4; count of bases not matched to a gene: 13. The rearrangement links TRBV5-1 to TRBJ2-7, with TRBD2 identical over 8 bases. The origin of this receptor is an adult who received the AZD1222 COVID-19 vaccine. The sample consisted of peripheral blood, taken 28 days after the second AZD1222 dose. The DNA for the CDR3 is TGCGCCAGCAGCATGGGCCCGGGACTAGGGCAATACGAGCAGTACTTC. Its protein is CASSMGPGLGQYEQYF.